This T cell receptor beta chain is from a study of cytomegalovirus exposure and HLA in healthy donors. The germline V gene has CDR1 SGDLS and CDR2 YYNGEE. This CDR3 has 15 amino acids. With 0 bases removed from V and 1 base from J, the gap between germline ends came to 7 bases. PCR was performed using 60 Vbeta and 13 Jbeta primers. Sequencing used immunoSEQ multiplex PCR; TCRdb keeps in-frame clones, though not all of them. The table has 180,000 or so clones, 80% to 90% seen once. V usage is TRBV9 and J usage is TRBJ2-2; D unclear. Input material: PBMCs. The sequence was obtained from a man aged 18 to 35 in good health and CMV-seropositive. The CDR3 protein is CASSVGSVNTGELFF. Written as DNA, the CDR3 is TGTGCCAGCAGCGTAGGTTCAGTGAACACCGGGGAGCTGTTTTTT. The complete variable domain, with remaining parts taken from reference TRBV9 and TRBJ2-2, reads DSGVTQTPKHLITATGQRVTLRCSPRSGDLSVYWYQQSLDQGLQFLIQYYNGEERAKGNILERFSAQQFPDLHSELNLSSLELGDSALYFCASSVGSVNTGELFFGEGSRLTVL.